Shown below are 12 T cell receptor beta chains from a single sample sequenced in a study of blood T cell repertoires in COVID-19 (dated by TCRdb to 2020 to 2021). The method was the immunoSEQ multiplex PCR assay. TCRdb's version of the immuneACCESS table is confined to in-frame rearrangements and falls short of the full clone set. An unresolved V gene accounts for under half of the shortfall where checked; the remainder is of unknown origin. Recorded for this sample are fewer than 250,000 clones; roughly 85% of them occurred a single time. Jointly, the top ten make up roughly 3.8% of the sample. The sample consisted of PBMCs or T cells enriched from blood (not recorded which). The receptors come from a woman aged 40 to 49 with acute COVID-19.

The chain uses TRBV9 and TRBJ1-5; a possible D gene is TRBD1 (5 bases). CDR3 size: 14 residues. Trimming took 0 bases from V and 6 from J, leaving 10 bases between them. Germline loops: CDR1 SGDLS, CDR2 YYNGEE. DNA of the CDR3: TGTGCCAGCAGCGTAGCAGGCCAGGGTCAGCCCCAGCATTTT. Protein product: CASSVAGQGQPQHF.

The chain is built from TRBV7-8 and TRBJ2-5; D is unclear. Trimming took 0 bases from V and 2 from J, leaving 4 bases between them. Looked up from germline, CDR1 is SGHVS and CDR2 is FQNEAQ. The CDR3 length is 13 residues. CDR3 in amino acids: CASSLASQETQYF. In nucleotides, the CDR3 is TGTGCCAGCAGCTTAGCTTCACAAGAGACCCAGTACTTC.

This sequence joins TRBV6-2 or TRBV6-3 and TRBJ2-7; 11 bases align to TRBD2. This CDR3 is built from 15 residues. V lost 4 bases, J lost 0 bases, and 2 bases stayed unmatched. Germline CDR1 is MNHEY and CDR2 is SVGEGT. The chain's CDR3 is CASSSGTSGSYEQYF. CDR3 coding DNA: TGTGCCAGCAGTTCCGGGACTAGCGGCTCCTACGAGCAGTACTTC.

This chain uses TRBV3-1 (or the pseudogene TRBV3-2) with TRBJ2-5; D might be TRBD2 (5 bases). Germline lookup yields CDR1 LGHDT and CDR2 YNNKEL (reference sequence). V gave up 4 bases and J gave up 1 base, with 19 bases separating them. This CDR3 is built from 17 residues. The chain's CDR3 is CASSRWTAPRVQETQYF. The DNA of the CDR3 is TGTGCCAGCAGCCGTTGGACCGCTCCGCGGGTCCAAGAGACCCAGTACTTC.

V and J are TRBV4-1 and TRBJ2-1; D is perhaps TRBD2 (6 bases). CDR1 is MGHRA and CDR2 is YSYEKL in the germline V gene. CDR3 length equals 16 residues. V lost 3 bases and J lost 0, with 12 bases in between. The CDR3 here is CASSHPTGGSYNEQFF. The CDR3 DNA sequence: TGCGCCAGCAGCCACCCAACCGGGGGCTCCTACAATGAGCAGTTCTTC.

The rearrangement joins TRBV27 to TRBJ2-2, with 10 nucleotides matching TRBD1. V lost 0 bases, J lost 5 bases, and 6 bases stayed unmatched. This CDR3 contains 17 residues. Per the germline V gene, CDR1 is MNHEY and CDR2 is SMNVEV (reference sequence). The CDR3 loop is CASSLSPGTGATGELFF. CDR3 nucleotide sequence: TGTGCCAGCAGTTTATCCCCCGGGACAGGGGCGACCGGGGAGCTGTTTTTT.

The gene calls are TRBV28 and TRBJ1-6; no definite D call. V was cut by 4 bases and J by 14 bases, with 12 bases left in between. Germline CDR1 MDHEN, CDR2 SYDVKM. This CDR3 spans 12 amino acids. CDR3 nucleotide sequence: TGTGCCAGCAGTTCGGCTGATGAGGCCCTCCACTTT. Translated: CASSSADEALHF.

The V call is TRBV28, the J call TRBJ1-5; D not resolved. The CDR3 is 13 amino acids. In germline, CDR1 is MDHEN, CDR2 SYDVKM. Trimming removed 4 bases from V and 5 bases from J, with 9 bases in between. The CDR3 protein is CASSWQVDQPQHF. The CDR3 DNA reads TGTGCCAGCAGTTGGCAGGTCGATCAGCCCCAGCATTTT. The variable domain in full, with the rest retrieved from reference TRBV28 and TRBJ1-5, is DVKVTQSSRYLVKRTGEKVFLECVQDMDHENMFWYRQDPGLGLRLIYFSYDVKMKEKGDIPEGYSVSREKKERFSLILESASTNQTSMYLCASSWQVDQPQHFGDGTRLSIL.

The V call is TRBV14, the J call TRBJ1-2; D is unresolved. The CDR3 has 15 residues. CDR1 is SGHDN, CDR2 FVKESK, per germline. Trimming removed 0 bases from V and 3 bases from J, with 11 bases in between. The CDR3 bases are TGTGCCAGCAGCCAAGAGTTTCGGGTTGACTATGGCTACACCTTC. It codes for CASSQEFRVDYGYTF.

The V call is TRBV10-1, the J call TRBJ2-3, with TRBD2 matching over 8 bases. This CDR3 spans 16 amino acids. Trimming at V came to 9 bases and at J to 1 base, leaving 12 bases not matched to a gene. CDR1 WNHNN and CDR2 SYGVQD come from the germline V gene (reference sequence). CDR3 region: CARLPWGLGGTDTQYF. CDR3 DNA: TGCGCCAGATTACCGTGGGGACTAGGGGGCACAGATACGCAGTATTTT.

The chain recombines TRBV3-1 (or the pseudogene TRBV3-2) with TRBJ2-5, with a possible D match to TRBD2 (6 bases). The germline V gene has CDR1 LGHDT and CDR2 YNNKEL (reference sequence). The CDR3 totals 17 residues. The V end was cut by 2 bases, the J end by 2 bases, with 18 bases between. CDR3 sequence reads: CASSQSLGPGRQETQYF. The CDR3 nucleotides read TGTGCCAGCAGCCAATCATTAGGACCGGGGAGGCAAGAGACCCAGTACTTC.

This chain joins TRBV2 and TRBJ1-1, with D hard to call. Germline assignment: CDR1 SNHLY and CDR2 FYNNEI. The CDR3 runs to 14 residues. Trimming pared 2 bases from V and 4 bases from J, leaving 11 bases between. CDR3: CASSERGLGTEAFF. The CDR3 DNA reads as TGTGCCAGCAGTGAAAGAGGGCTAGGCACTGAAGCTTTCTTT. Together with reference TRBV2 and TRBJ1-1, the CDR3 gives the full variable domain: EPEVTQTPSHQVTQMGQEVILRCVPISNHLYFYWYRQILGQKVEFLVSFYNNEISEKSEIFDDQFSVERPDGSNFTLKIRSTKLEDSAMYFCASSERGLGTEAFFGQGTRLTVV.